These T cell receptor beta chains were read from a single sample in a study of early T cells in non-severe SARS-CoV-2 infection. TCRdb re-called the 5' RACE reads with MiXCR, one entry per CDR3 protein. The table includes about 80,000 distinct CDR3 sequences, less than 15% detected once. The specimen comprised whole blood, sampled at baseline. Receptor source: an adult who was a healthcare worker with PCR-confirmed SARS-CoV-2 infection or an uninfected control (not recorded which). The donor label of this sample is uncertain. Both conserved end residues are part of each CDR3. A D gene is named only where the DNA matches it firmly. Some rows have no size entry. The others give once, few or many, or a class for an expanded clone.

TGTGCCAGCAGTTTTGGGTTCTCTACTGAAAAACTGTTTTTT CASSFGFSTEKLFF NA NA TRBJ1-4 TRBV12-3/TRBV12-4
TGTGCCAGCAGTTTAAAGTCAAGCCAAGAGACCCAGTACTTC CASSLKSSQETQYF NA many TRBJ2-5 TRBV27
TGTGCCGCAGGGGGTTTGAGCACAGATACGCAGTATTTT CAAGGLSTDTQYF TRBD1 many TRBJ2-3 TRBV24-1
TGTGCCACCAGCAGAGATCACGGCAATCAGCCCCAGCATTTT CATSRDHGNQPQHF NA few TRBJ1-5 TRBV15
TGTGCCAGCAGATACGTAACCGGGACTGAAGCTTTCTTT CASRYVTGTEAFF NA NA TRBJ1-1 TRBV7-9
TGTGCCAGCTCACCACTTAAAAGCCCTAACTATGGCTACACCTTC CASSPLKSPNYGYTF NA NA TRBJ1-2 TRBV18
TGCAGCGTTGCCGGGTTAAGGGACGGCTACACCTTC CSVAGLRDGYTF NA many TRBJ1-2 TRBV29-1
TGTGCCAGCAGCCCTGACCTAGGGGAGCTGTTTTTT CASSPDLGELFF NA few TRBJ2-2 TRBV9
TGTGCCACCGACAGCTCTGGGGCCAACGTCCTGACTTTC CATDSSGANVLTF NA many TRBJ2-6 TRBV18
TGTGCCAGCAGCTTAGCGGGGCAAGCGAGCTCCTACAATGAGCAGTTCTTC CASSLAGQASSYNEQFF NA many TRBJ2-1 TRBV7-8
TGCGCCAGCAGCCAAGGATGGGCCGAATGGGGTGGCTACACCTTC CASSQGWAEWGGYTF NA few TRBJ1-2 TRBV4-1
TGTGCCAGCAGTTTCGCAGGGAACACTGAAGCTTTCTTT CASSFAGNTEAFF NA few TRBJ1-1 TRBV12-3/TRBV12-4
TGTGCCAGCAGCGTAACCGGGACAGGGGGGGAGCAGTTCTTC CASSVTGTGGEQFF TRBD1 many TRBJ2-1 TRBV7-8
TGTGCCAGCAGCTCCCTCTCTAGCGCGACGAACACCGGGGAGCTGTTTTTT CASSSLSSATNTGELFF NA few TRBJ2-2 TRBV7-6
TGTGCCAGCAGGACTAGCGGGGGGCAAGAGACCCAGTACTTC CASRTSGGQETQYF TRBD2 NA TRBJ2-5 TRBV2
TGTGCCAGCAGCTTAGCGGCCTTCTACAATGAGCAGTTCTTC CASSLAAFYNEQFF NA many TRBJ2-1 TRBV12-3/TRBV12-4
TGTGCCAGCACCCTAGCCGCAACTAATGAAAAACTGTTTTTT CASTLAATNEKLFF NA medium-sized TRBJ1-4 TRBV28
TGCGCCAGCAGTGTTACCTACGAGCAGTACTTC CASSVTYEQYF NA many TRBJ2-7 TRBV10-2
TGTGCCAACCGACCCGACAGGGTGTTTACCCCCTACAATGAGCAGTTCTTC CANRPDRVFTPYNEQFF TRBD1 NA TRBJ2-1 TRBV7-6
TGTGCCAGCAGCCAAGAATCCCAGTATACCCGCACAGATACGCAGTATTTT CASSQESQYTRTDTQYF NA many TRBJ2-3 TRBV3-1
TGTGCCAGCAGCCCCGACAGGGTTAGCGGCTACACCTTC CASSPDRVSGYTF TRBD1 NA TRBJ1-2 TRBV7-8
TGTGCCAGCAGTTTGATGGACGGAGGAACTAATGAAAAACTGTTTTTT CASSLMDGGTNEKLFF NA few TRBJ1-4 TRBV12-3/TRBV12-4
TGTGCCAGCAGTCCGGGGACGGGGCCTTATGGCTACACCTTC CASSPGTGPYGYTF NA many TRBJ1-2 TRBV27
TGTGCCAGCAGCGTAGCTAGCGGGGACTACAATGAGCAGTTCTTC CASSVASGDYNEQFF TRBD2 NA TRBJ2-1 TRBV9
TGTGCCAGCAGCTTAGCGTTGGGGGCCGCCGGGCAAACCGGGGAGCTGTTTTTT CASSLALGAAGQTGELFF NA many TRBJ2-2 TRBV7-7
TGCAGTGCTAGGGCGGGTTGGGGGAACACTGAAGCTTTCTTT CSARAGWGNTEAFF NA few TRBJ1-1 TRBV20-1
TGTGCCAGCAGCTTAGTGGGGTCTGCAGTCTATGGCTACACCTTC CASSLVGSAVYGYTF NA NA TRBJ1-2 TRBV7-9
TGTGCAAGTCGCTCAGAGGGGAATGGCTACACCTTC CASRSEGNGYTF NA few TRBJ1-2 TRBV12-2
TGTGCCAGCAGCCTGTGGACTAGCGGGGGATGGACCCAGTACTTC CASSLWTSGGWTQYF TRBD2 NA TRBJ2-5 TRBV14
TGCAGTGTCGAGAGGACGGGGCGCAATGAGCAGTTCTTC CSVERTGRNEQFF NA few TRBJ2-1 TRBV20-1
TGTGCCAGCAGCCTAAGCCGGGCCGGGACAGGACCCTACGAGCAGTACTTC CASSLSRAGTGPYEQYF TRBD1 NA TRBJ2-7 TRBV11-2
TGTGCCAGCAGTGAAGGACAATTTTACGAGCAGTACTTC CASSEGQFYEQYF NA few TRBJ2-7 TRBV6-1
TGCGCCAGCAGCTTCGAGGCAGATACGCAGTATTTT CASSFEADTQYF NA NA TRBJ2-3 TRBV5-1
TGTGCCAGTAGTGAAAGACAGGATAGCAATCAGCCCCAGCATTTT CASSERQDSNQPQHF NA NA TRBJ1-5 TRBV19
TGCGCAACGGCATCAGCTTATAGCACTGAAGCTTTCTTT CATASAYSTEAFF NA many TRBJ1-1 TRBV4-1
TGTGCTAGCAGTTCCAGGTCGAACTATGGCTACACCTTC CASSSRSNYGYTF NA few TRBJ1-2 TRBV27
TGTGCCAGCAGTGCACTGGTATCGGGACAGGGATACGAGCAGTACTTC CASSALVSGQGYEQYF TRBD1 few TRBJ2-7 TRBV6-1
TGTGCCAGCAGACGTACAGGAGACTATGAAAAACTGTTTTTT CASRRTGDYEKLFF NA NA TRBJ1-4 TRBV12-3/TRBV12-4
TGTGCCAGCAGCTTAGAACACGTCTACAATGAGCAGTTCTTC CASSLEHVYNEQFF NA NA TRBJ2-1 TRBV7-2
TGTGCCAGCAGCTCCGAGGGTGGAGGCAGCATTCAGTACTTC CASSSEGGGSIQYF NA few TRBJ2-4 TRBV3-1
TGTGCCACCAGCGATCTAGCGGGGGGACCCCCAAGCACAGATACGCAGTATTTT CATSDLAGGPPSTDTQYF TRBD2 few TRBJ2-3 TRBV15
TGCAGTGCTAGAGTTCCTAACAGGCGGCACACAGATACGCAGTATTTT CSARVPNRRHTDTQYF NA NA TRBJ2-3 TRBV20-1
TGTGCCAGCTCACACCAACCAGACAGTAACTATGGCTACACCTTC CASSHQPDSNYGYTF NA NA TRBJ1-2 TRBV18
TGCAGTACGGAGCGGACTAGCGGCAATGAGCAGTTCTTC CSTERTSGNEQFF TRBD2 many TRBJ2-1 TRBV20-1
TGTGCCAGCTCACCAAGATTAACTGACTATGGCTACACCTTC CASSPRLTDYGYTF NA NA TRBJ1-2 TRBV18
TGCGCCAGCAGCCAGTACTTACCGGGACAGGGGGGAGAGTCACCCCTCCACTTT CASSQYLPGQGGESPLHF TRBD1 few TRBJ1-6 TRBV4-3
TGTGCCAGTAAGGAGACCCCGGAGACCCAGTACTTC CASKETPETQYF NA few TRBJ2-5 TRBV28
TGTGCCAGCATCCCGGGACAGGGGATCGGGGAGCAGTACTTC CASIPGQGIGEQYF TRBD1 many TRBJ2-7 TRBV11-2
TGTGCTAGTGGTTTGCTAGTTGGGAACACTGAAGCTTTCTTT CASGLLVGNTEAFF NA NA TRBJ1-1 TRBV12-5
TGTGCCTGGACCCTCTCCTACGAGCAGTACTTC CAWTLSYEQYF NA few TRBJ2-7 TRBV30
TGTGCCATCAGTGGGACACACTCCGGGACAGGCACTGAAGCTTTCTTT CAISGTHSGTGTEAFF TRBD1 few TRBJ1-1 TRBV10-3
TGCAGTGCTAGCGAACTAGCGGGATGGATAAATGAGCAGTTCTTC CSASELAGWINEQFF TRBD2 many TRBJ2-1 TRBV20-1
TGCGCCAGCAGCTTGGGCCAGGGAATGGGTGAGCAGTACTTC CASSLGQGMGEQYF NA many TRBJ2-7 TRBV5-1
TGCAGCGTTGAAGGAACTGACTCCTACGAGCAGTACTTC CSVEGTDSYEQYF NA few TRBJ2-7 TRBV29-1
TGTGCCAGCAGCTACGCGAGGGGCCGGACCTACGAGCAGTACTTC CASSYARGRTYEQYF NA few TRBJ2-7 TRBV7-2
TGTGCCAGCAGCTTAATGGGGGCTGGAGAAAAACTGTTTTTT CASSLMGAGEKLFF NA many TRBJ1-4 TRBV7-9
TGTGCCAGCAGCCCCCTGGGGGGGGTTGGGGAGACCCAGTACTTC CASSPLGGVGETQYF TRBD2 many TRBJ2-5 TRBV7-8
TGTGCCAGCAGCTTGATAGGAGGGAACCCCTACGAGCAGTACTTC CASSLIGGNPYEQYF NA NA TRBJ2-7 TRBV11-2
TGCGCCAGCAGCTTGGTGGAGGGGGCAAACACTGAAGCTTTCTTT CASSLVEGANTEAFF TRBD1 many TRBJ1-1 TRBV5-1
TGTGCCAGTAGTATAGCGCACCTCTACGAGCAGTACTTC CASSIAHLYEQYF NA NA TRBJ2-7 TRBV19